Shown below are 28 T cell receptor beta chains from a single sample sequenced in a study of identical twins. TCRdb reprocessed the 5' RACE reads via MiXCR and lists one record per CDR3 protein. The sample yields hundreds of thousands of distinct CDR3 sequences, more than 20% seen once. These data were also filed under a second study, of T cells expressing NK-cell markers.

The sample taken for sequencing was CD4+ T cells sorted from blood. The source is a woman younger than 35 in good health.

The J gene is TRBJ2-7, the V gene TRBV6-5; 10 nucleotides match TRBD2. The CDR3 contains 14 residues. Germline loops: CDR1 MNHEY, CDR2 SVGAGI. The J segment lost 5 bases and the V segment lost 3 bases, leaving 4 bases of the junction unmatched. This CDR3 reads CASSYSGRSDEQYF. The CDR3 nucleotides read TGTGCCAGCAGTTATAGCGGGAGGAGCGACGAGCAGTACTTC.

The table lists this clonotype with a few counts. For the CDR3, the DNA is TGTGCCAGCAGCGACAAGCGGGGTGCTGTAGATACGCAGTATTTT. It yields the protein CASSDKRGAVDTQYF. The V gene is TRBV7-9, the J gene TRBJ2-3; 7 bases are shared with TRBD2. V trimming: 5 bases; J trimming: 5 bases; junction bases outside the gene matches: 10. CDR3 length equals 15 residues. From germline, CDR1 is SEHNR and CDR2 FQNEAQ (reference sequence). Full variable domain (remainder filled in from reference TRBV7-9 and TRBJ2-3): DTGVSQNPRHKITKRGQNVTFRCDPISEHNRLYWYRQTLGQGPEFLTYFQNEAQLEKSRLLSDRFSAERPKGSFSTLEIQRTEQGDSAMYLCASSDKRGAVDTQYFGPGTRLTVL.

The V and J genes are TRBV2 and TRBJ2-1, with 10 bases fitting TRBD2. The CDR3 loop spans 16 amino acids. After removal of 0 bases from V and 8 bases from J, the junction contained 7 bases not matched to a gene. CDR1 and CDR2 (germline): SNHLY, FYNNEI. The CDR3 protein is CASSEALAGVRDEQFF. The CDR3 DNA follows: TGTGCCAGCAGTGAAGCGCTAGCGGGGGTAAGGGATGAGCAGTTCTTC.

This clonotype showed up just a few times. The chain is built from TRBV5-1 and TRBJ2-6; 7 nucleotides align to TRBD1. Germline CDR1 SGHRS, CDR2 YFSETQ. This CDR3 spans 19 amino acids. The J segment lost 0 bases and the V segment lost 4 bases, leaving 13 bases of the junction unmatched. CDR3 DNA sequence: TGCGCCAGCAGCCCAATCACCGGGGACAGATCCTCTGGGGCCAACGTCCTGACTTTC. Its protein product is CASSPITGDRSSGANVLTF.

This chain connects TRBV20-1 to TRBJ2-7; D is perhaps TRBD1 or TRBD2 (5 bases each). The ends were cut back, 0 bases at V and 6 bases at J, with 12 bases in the middle. Germline CDR1 reads DFQATT; CDR2 reads SNEGSKA (reference sequence). The CDR3 is 13 residues long. CDR3 DNA: TGCAGTGCTAGAGATTCAGGGCTAGCCGAGCAGTACTTC. Translated: CSARDSGLAEQYF.

In this sample, this clonotype turned up a few times. The gene calls are TRBV7-2 and TRBJ2-3, with D tentatively TRBD2 (6 bases). The CDR3 runs 17 residues. Germline-derived CDR1 and CDR2 are SGHTA and FQGNSA. V lost 3 bases, J lost 3 bases, and 19 bases lay in between. CDR3 region: CASSFPPVLARTDTQYF. The CDR3 DNA reads TGTGCCAGCAGCTTTCCTCCGGTTCTAGCGCGAACAGATACGCAGTATTTT. The full variable domain, in which reference TRBV7-2 and TRBJ2-3 provide the parts outside the CDR3, is GAGVSQSPSNKVTEKGKDVELRCDPISGHTALYWYRQSLGQGLEFLIYFQGNSAPDKSGLPSDRFSAERTGGSVSTLTIQRTQQEDSAVYLCASSFPPVLARTDTQYFGPGTRLTVL.

This clonotype has only one observation. The chain joins TRBV12-3 or TRBV12-4 to TRBJ2-2, with unresolved D. CDR3 length equals 14 residues. The V end lost 7 bases, the J end lost 0 bases, and 9 bases lay between the germline ends. The CDR3 loop reads CASTYAANTGELFF. The DNA for the CDR3 is TGTGCCAGCACTTACGCGGCGAACACCGGGGAGCTGTTTTTT.

A few counts support this clonotype. V is TRBV20-1 and J is TRBJ2-3, with D possibly matching TRBD2 (6 bases). CDR1 and CDR2 from the germline V gene are DFQATT and SNEGSKA (reference sequence). The CDR3 has 14 residues. The V end was cut by 5 bases, the J end by 5 bases, with 17 bases between. The DNA for the CDR3 is TGCAGTGCTCCTCGGGGGAGTGGGCAAGATACGCAGTATTTT. Translating it yields CSAPRGSGQDTQYF.

This chain joins TRBV18 and TRBJ2-5; a possible D gene is TRBD2 (5 bases). The CDR3 extends over 12 amino acids. Trimming removed 5 bases from V and 5 bases from J, with 9 bases in between. Per the germline V gene, CDR1 is KGHSH and CDR2 is LQKENI. CDR3 bases: TGTGCCAGCTCAAATCCGGGGGAGACCCAGTACTTC. Its protein is CASSNPGETQYF.

The chain links TRBV10-3 to TRBJ2-2; D may correspond to TRBD1 or TRBD2 (5 bases each). Trimming removed 8 bases at V and 7 bases at J, with 14 bases between. The CDR3 is made up of 13 amino acids. Germline V lookup: CDR1 ENHRY, CDR2 SYGVKD. CDR3 loop: CAILGDMDGELFF. DNA of the CDR3: TGTGCCATCTTGGGGGATATGGACGGGGAGCTGTTTTTT.

This clonotype showed up many times. V usage is TRBV7-2 and J usage is TRBJ2-1; tentatively, D is TRBD2 (5 bases). V lost 5 bases, J lost 2 bases, and 10 bases lay in between. Germline V lookup: CDR1 SGHTA, CDR2 FQGNSA. The CDR3 has 14 residues. The CDR3 is CASSQSGAYNEQFF. The DNA of the CDR3 is TGTGCCAGCAGCCAAAGCGGTGCCTACAATGAGCAGTTCTTC.

The chain recombines TRBV2 with TRBJ2-1, with 8 bases identical to TRBD1. From germline, CDR1 is SNHLY and CDR2 FYNNEI. V was pared by 5 bases and J by 10 bases, with 13 bases of the junction left unmatched. The CDR3 covers 15 residues. As DNA, the CDR3 is TGTGCCAGCAGTCGACCGGGACAGGAGAAACAAGAGCAGTTCTTC. It codes for CASSRPGQEKQEQFF.

This clonotype was found a few times. CDR3 nucleotides: TGTGCCAGCAGCGCCCAACAGGTCATGAACACTGAAGCTTTCTTT. Its protein is CASSAQQVMNTEAFF. The rearrangement uses TRBV9 and TRBJ1-1; D might be TRBD1 (5 bases). CDR3 length equals 15 residues. Germline CDR1 is SGDLS and CDR2 is YYNGEE. V dropped 3 bases and J dropped 0 bases, with 12 bases sitting between them.

This clonotype was counted a few times. This chain links TRBV5-1 with TRBJ1-2; D may be TRBD1 (5 bases). Germline CDR1 and CDR2: SGHRS and YFSETQ. The V end was cut by 4 bases, the J end by 3 bases, with 13 bases between. The CDR3 length is 14 residues. Written as DNA, the CDR3 is TGCGCCAGCAGCCCACAGGTGGGGGACTATGGCTACACCTTC. This gives the protein CASSPQVGDYGYTF.

The chain combines TRBV20-1 with TRBJ1-5; D ambiguous. The germline V and J ends were trimmed by 0 bases and 2 bases, with 11 bases remaining between them. Germline V gives CDR1 DFQATT, CDR2 SNEGSKA (reference sequence). The CDR3 spans 15 residues. CDR3 loop: CSARDLSSGNQPQHF. CDR3 bases: TGCAGTGCTAGAGATCTCAGCTCTGGCAATCAGCCCCAGCATTTT.

This clonotype turned up a few times. The rearrangement links TRBV20-1 to TRBJ2-7; D may be TRBD1 or TRBD2 (5 bases each). This CDR3 has 13 residues. The germline V gene encodes CDR1 DFQATT and CDR2 SNEGSKA (reference sequence). V lost 5 bases to trimming and J lost 2 bases, with 13 bases between them. The CDR3 loop reads CSAAGTEPYEQYF. The CDR3 DNA reads TGCAGTGCTGCCGGGACGGAACCCTACGAGCAGTACTTC.

A few counts support this clonotype. This rearrangement joins TRBV24-1 to TRBJ1-2; the D is unclear. Trimming removed 1 base from V and 7 bases from J, with 9 bases in between. The germline V gene has CDR1 KGHDR and CDR2 SFDVKD. The CDR3 totals 13 residues. The CDR3 here is CATSDLASAGYTF. CDR3 in DNA: TGTGCCACCAGTGATTTAGCGAGTGCTGGCTACACCTTC.

The rearrangement links TRBV11-2 to TRBJ1-1, with TRBD1 as a possible D gene (6 bases). Per germline, CDR1 SGHAT and CDR2 FQNNGV. This CDR3 has 13 amino acids. Trimming pared 4 bases from V and 4 bases from J, leaving 10 bases between. CDR3 sequence (DNA): TGTGCCAGCAGCTGGGGACAACTCACTGAAGCTTTCTTT. Translating it yields CASSWGQLTEAFF.

This clonotype was counted between two and nine times. The V and J genes are TRBV5-1 and TRBJ2-3; D is possibly TRBD2 (5 bases). The length of the CDR3 is 15 residues. Trimming pared 1 base from V and 0 bases from J, leaving 9 bases between. CDR1 is SGHRS and CDR2 is YFSETQ in the germline V gene. The CDR3 region is CASSLTSTSTDTQYF. The CDR3 DNA is TGCGCCAGCAGCTTGACTAGTACTAGCACAGATACGCAGTATTTT.

The rearrangement uses TRBV7-9 and TRBJ2-3, with D tentatively TRBD1 or TRBD2 (5 bases each). Germline CDR1 and CDR2: SEHNR and FQNEAQ (reference sequence). V shed 7 bases and J shed 8 bases, with 13 bases lying between them. The CDR3 is 12 amino acids. CDR3 coding DNA: TGTGCCAGCACCCCTCAAGGGACTACGCAGTATTTT. Encoded protein: CASTPQGTTQYF.

The gene calls are TRBV20-1 and TRBJ2-2, with a tentative D call TRBD1 (6 bases). Looked up from germline, CDR1 is DFQATT and CDR2 is SNEGSKA (reference sequence). Trimming removed 6 bases from V and 1 base from J, with 9 bases in between. This CDR3 is built from 13 residues. The CDR3 here is CSAVQGNTGELFF. CDR3 sequence (DNA): TGCAGTGCGGTACAGGGGAACACCGGGGAGCTGTTTTTT.

The chain recombines TRBV7-3 with TRBJ2-3; TRBD2 agrees at 9 bases. The V segment lost 1 base and the J segment 5 bases; nucleotides outside the gene matches: 4. The CDR3 totals 15 residues. Germline CDR1 is SGHTA and CDR2 is FQGTGA. The CDR3 region has the DNA TGTGCCAGCAGCTTAATGGGGACTAGCTTAGATACGCAGTATTTT. Translating gives CASSLMGTSLDTQYF. The full variable domain, its missing parts supplied by reference TRBV7-3 and TRBJ2-3, is GAGVSQTPSNKVTEKGKYVELRCDPISGHTALYWYRQSLGQGPEFLIYFQGTGAADDSGLPNDRFFAVRPEGSVSTLKIQRTERGDSAVYLCASSLMGTSLDTQYFGPGTRLTVL.

This clonotype turned up a few times. The chain combines TRBV10-2 with TRBJ2-7; TRBD1 aligns across 9 bases. CDR1 is WSHSY and CDR2 is SAAADI in the germline V gene. The CDR3 runs 14 residues. V dropped 6 bases and J dropped 3; count of bases not matched to a gene: 6. The CDR3 nucleotides read TGCGCCAGCAGAACGGGACAGGGTAGCTACGAGCAGTACTTC. Translating gives CASRTGQGSYEQYF.

This clonotype was detected only a few times. V usage is TRBV5-1 and J usage is TRBJ1-4, with TRBD1 as a possible D gene (6 bases). Germline assignment: CDR1 SGHRS and CDR2 YFSETQ. The V end was cut by 0 bases, the J end by 5 bases, with 8 bases between. The CDR3 covers 14 residues. The CDR3 sequence is CASSLEGGNEKLFF. The CDR3 region has the DNA TGCGCCAGCAGCTTGGAAGGGGGGAATGAAAAACTGTTTTTT.

The genes are TRBV12-3 or TRBV12-4 and TRBJ1-2, with 12 bases identical to TRBD1. The CDR3 totals 16 residues. The V segment lost 3 bases and the J segment 3 bases; nucleotides outside the gene matches: 5. The CDR3 bases are TGTGCCAGCAGTTTTGGGGGACAGGGGGCTTACTATGGCTACACCTTC. Residues: CASSFGGQGAYYGYTF.

This chain connects TRBV5-5 to TRBJ2-1, with 13 bases identical to TRBD2. Germline V gene data show CDR1 as SGHKS and CDR2 as YYEKEE (reference sequence). This CDR3 is built from 15 residues. V was pared by 7 bases and J by 5 bases, with 6 bases of the junction left unmatched. The CDR3 protein is CASGPGLAGDNEQFF. CDR3 DNA: TGTGCCAGCGGCCCCGGACTAGCGGGGGACAATGAGCAGTTCTTC.

Comment on this clonotype: A read error is likely, as this CDR3 ends without the conserved phenylalanine or tryptophan. No DNA is shown, since the ends of the CDR3 on it are uncertain; the CDR3 is the one TCRdb lists. The rearrangement uses TRBV5-5 and TRBJ2-1; the table assigns TRBD1, which was not confirmed against the DNA. The germline CDR1 and CDR2 sequences are SGHKS and YYEKEE (reference sequence). The CDR3 is made up of 14 amino acids, end residues included. The CDR3 loop reads CASSLNAGNSARWI.

The chain recombines TRBV7-2 with TRBJ2-1; no clear D. Germline CDR1 reads SGHTA; CDR2 reads FQGNSA. The CDR3 loop spans 14 amino acids. The ends were cut back, 1 base at V and 4 bases at J, with 8 bases in the middle. In nucleotides, the CDR3 is TGTGCCAGCAGCTTAGAGAGGATATACAATGAGCAGTTCTTC. Translation: CASSLERIYNEQFF.